Following are 9 T cell receptor beta chains from one sample sequenced in a study of blood T cell repertoires in COVID-19 (TCRdb year 2020). Library method: the immunoSEQ multiplex PCR assay. TCRdb stores this immuneACCESS table with in-frame sequences only. Part of the clones is absent; in the studies checked, under half of the shortfall reflects unresolved V genes, and no reason is known for the rest. In all, the sample holds approximately 130,000 clones, and around four fifths of those were seen once. The ten largest clonotypes hold approximately 25% of the sample. What was sequenced was peripheral blood. Receptors were obtained from a human donor in a cohort sampled during active COVID-19.

This chain uses TRBV30 with TRBJ2-7; 8 bases align to TRBD1. CDR3 length: 13 amino acids. The germline CDR1 and CDR2 sequences are GTSNPN and SVGIG (reference sequence). V gave up 3 bases and J gave up 5 bases; unmatched junction bases: 6. The CDR3 protein is CAWSRGLLNEQYF. The DNA of the CDR3 is TGTGCCTGGAGCAGGGGGCTATTGAACGAGCAGTACTTC.

The chain joins TRBV28 to TRBJ2-4; 8 positions match TRBD2. The CDR3 has 14 amino acids. J lost 6 bases, V lost 4 bases, and 5 bases had no gene match. CDR1 and CDR2 (germline): MDHEN, SYDVKM. The CDR3: CASSSSGGGNIQYF. Written as DNA, the CDR3 is TGTGCCAGCAGTTCGAGCGGGGGAGGAAACATTCAGTACTTC.

This chain uses TRBV18 with TRBJ1-2, with TRBD1 identical over 11 bases. The CDR3 extends over 14 amino acids. Germline lookup yields CDR1 KGHSH and CDR2 LQKENI. The trim removed 3 bases at V and 6 bases at J, leaving 3 bases unmatched. The DNA of the CDR3 is TGTGCCAGCTCACCGGACAGGGGGCGAGATGGCTACACCTTC. This codes for CASSPDRGRDGYTF. Full variable domain (outside the CDR3, taken from reference TRBV18 and TRBJ1-2): NAGVMQNPRHLVRRRGQEARLRCSPMKGHSHVYWYRQLPEEGLKFMVYLQKENIIDESGMPKERFSAEFPKEGPSILRIQQVVRGDSAAYFCASSPDRGRDGYTFGSGTRLTVV.

The chain recombines TRBV6-5 with TRBJ2-3; 8 bases map to TRBD2. Per the germline V gene, CDR1 is MNHEY and CDR2 is SVGAGI. The CDR3 is made up of 15 amino acids. V lost 2 bases and J lost 3; bases outside the gene matches: 4. CDR3 nucleotides: TGTGCCAGCAGTTACACGGTAGCGGGAACAGATACGCAGTATTTT. It encodes CASSYTVAGTDTQYF.

The J gene is TRBJ2-3, the V gene TRBV19; the D gene is possibly TRBD2 (6 bases). V was clipped by 7 bases and J by 4 bases, with 15 bases between them. This CDR3 spans 14 amino acids. Per germline, CDR1 LNHDA and CDR2 SQIVND (reference sequence). CDR3 bases: TGTGCCAGTAAGGCGGCGGGATACCCAGATACGCAGTATTTT. Translated, it gives CASKAAGYPDTQYF.

This clone was found a few times. The CDR3 nucleotides read TGTGCCAGCAGTTTGAAAGGTCCGGGATTTGGCAATCAGCCCCAGCATTTT. Translating gives CASSLKGPGFGNQPQHF. The V and J genes are TRBV27 and TRBJ1-5, with D unclear. The germline V gene has CDR1 MNHEY and CDR2 SMNVEV (reference sequence). Deletions cut 3 bases from V and 2 bases from J, with 17 bases between. The CDR3 totals 17 residues.

This chain joins TRBV10-3 and TRBJ2-7, with TRBD2 as a possible D gene (5 bases). The CDR3 contains 13 residues. Trimming cost V 7 bases and J 1 base, with 11 bases left between them. The germline gives CDR1 ENHRY, CDR2 SYGVKD. CDR3 protein: CAIIGDESYEQYF. CDR3 DNA: TGTGCCATCATCGGGGATGAGTCCTACGAGCAGTACTTC.

The V and J genes are TRBV7-8 and TRBJ2-1, with D perhaps TRBD2 (7 bases). Germline V gene sequence: CDR1 SGHVS, CDR2 FQNEAQ. V was cut by 5 bases and J by 0 bases, with 20 bases left in between. The CDR3 is 18 amino acids. CDR3 residues: CASSPQGAGASSYNEQFF. CDR3 coding DNA: TGTGCCAGCAGCCCCCAAGGGGCGGGGGCTAGCTCCTACAATGAGCAGTTCTTC.

The chain combines TRBV2 with TRBJ2-1, with 9 positions matching TRBD2. Germline CDR1 and CDR2: SNHLY and FYNNEI. V shed 0 bases, J shed 8 bases, and the junction held 14 bases outside the gene matches. The CDR3 runs to 18 residues. The CDR3 region has the DNA TGTGCCAGCAGTGAAGCGGTATTAGCGGGGGCCGTGGACGATGAGCAGTTCTTC. Translating it yields CASSEAVLAGAVDDEQFF. The entire variable domain, with the rest obtained from reference TRBV2 and TRBJ2-1, is as follows: EPEVTQTPSHQVTQMGQEVILRCVPISNHLYFYWYRQILGQKVEFLVSFYNNEISEKSEIFDDQFSVERPDGSNFTLKIRSTKLEDSAMYFCASSEAVLAGAVDDEQFFGPGTRLTVL.